This passage covers 23 T cell receptor beta chains from one sample sequenced in a study of shared clonotypes between healthy human individuals. Data came from immunoSEQ multiplex PCR; TCRdb stores just in-frame clones and leaves some out. The sample carries about 2 million clones, about 95% recorded once. The material sequenced was naive CD4+ T cells sorted from blood. The subset: CD45RA+ positively selected. These receptors all stem from a young man in good health.

The gene calls are TRBV9 and TRBJ2-3, with TRBD2 matching 13 bases. CDR1 and CDR2 from the germline V gene are SGDLS and YYNGEE. Germline trimming cut 4 bases from V and 6 bases from J; bases unmatched to any gene: 8. The CDR3 covers 16 residues. In nucleotides, the CDR3 is TGTGCCAGCAGCATGACTAGCGGGAGGCCACCTGATACGCAGTATTTT. It encodes CASSMTSGRPPDTQYF.

The V and J genes are TRBV5-4 and TRBJ2-3; TRBD2 matches 12 bases. This CDR3 is built from 20 residues. The V gene's germline CDR1 is SGHNT and CDR2 YYREEE (reference sequence). The J segment lost 0 bases and the V segment lost 4 bases, leaving 15 bases of the junction unmatched. CDR3 region: CASSPLGLAGGPRSTDTQYF. CDR3 in DNA: TGTGCCAGCAGCCCCCTGGGGCTAGCGGGGGGGCCGAGGAGCACAGATACGCAGTATTTT.

The rearrangement links TRBV10-3 to TRBJ1-1, with D tentatively TRBD1 (5 bases). There are 13 residues in the CDR3. CDR1 and CDR2 (germline): ENHRY, SYGVKD. Trimming stripped 11 bases from V and 3 bases from J, with 16 bases between. CDR3 sequence (DNA): TGTGCCTCTAGCGGGGGGATCGACACTGAAGCTTTCTTT. Translating gives CASSGGIDTEAFF.

V gene TRBV7-9 combines with J gene TRBJ1-2; D call uncertain. The CDR3 extends over 15 amino acids. The germline V and J ends were trimmed by 5 bases and 3 bases, with 16 bases remaining between them. CDR1 and CDR2 (germline): SEHNR, FQNEAQ (reference sequence). CDR3 in amino acids: CASSSLLGRHYGYTF. The CDR3 DNA is TGTGCCAGCAGCAGTCTTTTAGGCAGGCACTATGGCTACACCTTC.

The chain recombines TRBV19 with TRBJ1-1; no firm D call. Looked up from germline, CDR1 is LNHDA and CDR2 is SQIVND (reference sequence). Trimming stripped 3 bases from V and 1 base from J, with 9 bases between. This CDR3 is 14 amino acids long. CDR3 in amino acids: CASSMVGSNTEAFF. The CDR3 nucleotides are TGTGCCAGTAGTATGGTCGGCTCGAACACTGAAGCTTTCTTT. Based on the CDR3 plus reference TRBV19 and TRBJ1-1, the full variable domain is DGGITQSPKYLFRKEGQNVTLSCEQNLNHDAMYWYRQDPGQGLRLIYYSQIVNDFQKGDIAEGYSVSREKKESFPLTVTSAQKNPTAFYLCASSMVGSNTEAFFGQGTRLTVV.

The chain couples TRBV2 to TRBJ2-1; 11 positions agree with TRBD2. V lost 2 bases and J lost 7; bases outside the gene matches: 4. The CDR3 is 15 residues long. CDR1 and CDR2 from the germline V gene are SNHLY and FYNNEI. The CDR3: CASSEILAGANEQFF. CDR3 nucleotide sequence: TGTGCCAGCAGTGAAATACTAGCGGGAGCTAATGAGCAGTTCTTC.

The V and J genes are TRBV13 and TRBJ1-2, with D perhaps matching TRBD1 (5 bases). Trimming removed 4 bases from V and 8 bases from J, with 17 bases in between. There are 14 residues in the CDR3. Germline lookup yields CDR1 PRHDT and CDR2 FYEKMQ (reference sequence). DNA for the CDR3: TGTGCCAGCAGCTCAACAGGTCAGGGTGGCGGCTACACCTTC. This sequence encodes CASSSTGQGGGYTF.

Of note for this clone: This same CDR3 is encoded by further DNA sequences in the sample. The chain employs TRBV4-1 and TRBJ1-1; a weak D match, TRBD1 (5 bases). CDR1 MGHRA and CDR2 YSYEKL come from the germline V gene. The CDR3 runs to 12 residues. V lost 8 bases and J lost 1, with 8 bases in between. In DNA form, the CDR3 reads TGCGCCAGCGGTGGGGGGAACACTGAAGCTTTCTTT. Translating gives CASGGGNTEAFF.

This clone was counted between two and nine times. The chain links TRBV19 to TRBJ1-6; D uncertain. The CDR3 runs 13 residues. Germline-derived CDR1 and CDR2 are LNHDA and SQIVND (reference sequence). V lost 5 bases, J lost 9 bases, and 11 bases lay in between. CDR3 coding DNA: TGTGCCAGTAGTGAGCTATCGGGTTCACCCCTCCACTTT. Its protein product is CASSELSGSPLHF.

V is TRBV25-1 and J is TRBJ2-3; 12 nucleotides match TRBD2. J lost 4 bases, V lost 5 bases, and 7 bases had no gene match. The germline gives CDR1 MGHDK, CDR2 SYGVNS. The CDR3 runs to 16 residues. The CDR3 sequence is CASSLPSGRAADTQYF. The CDR3 bases are TGTGCCAGCAGTTTGCCTAGCGGGAGGGCCGCAGATACGCAGTATTTT.

The V gene is TRBV9, the J gene TRBJ2-2; TRBD2 aligns across 8 bases. Germline values: CDR1 SGDLS, CDR2 YYNGEE. V trimming: 1 base; J trimming: 0 bases; junction bases outside the gene matches: 2. The CDR3 runs 16 residues. The CDR3 reads CASSVTAGANTGELFF. As DNA, the CDR3 is TGTGCCAGCAGCGTAACAGCGGGGGCGAACACCGGGGAGCTGTTTTTT.

The V call is TRBV7-6, the J call TRBJ2-5; tentative D call: TRBD1 (6 bases). Deletions cut 5 bases from V and 4 bases from J, with 20 bases between. This CDR3 comprises 16 residues. Germline values: CDR1 SGHVS, CDR2 FNYEAQ. The CDR3 DNA reads as TGTGCCAGCAGCCCCCCCAGGGGTGCTGCGAGAGAGACCCAGTACTTC. It specifies CASSPPRGAARETQYF.

V usage is TRBV6-5 and J usage is TRBJ1-2; no definite D call. V gave up 2 bases and J gave up 0 bases, with 10 bases separating them. Germline values: CDR1 MNHEY, CDR2 SVGAGI. This CDR3 has 15 residues. The CDR3 DNA reads as TGTGCCAGCAGTTACACGGCAGACCCTAACTATGGCTACACCTTC. Protein sequence: CASSYTADPNYGYTF.

This chain uses TRBV13 with TRBJ1-3; D is unresolved. Trimming took 0 bases from V and 9 from J, leaving 18 bases between them. The CDR3 is 16 amino acids. Looked up from germline, CDR1 is PRHDT and CDR2 is FYEKMQ (reference sequence). CDR3 sequence (DNA): TGTGCCAGCAGCTTAGGGCCGACGGGCTCCAAGGTCACCATATATTTT. Amino acid sequence: CASSLGPTGSKVTIYF.

The rearrangement uses TRBV4-1 and TRBJ2-1; possible D gene TRBD2, 5 bases. The V end was cut by 1 base, the J end by 6 bases, with 13 bases between. The CDR3 consists of 15 residues. From germline, CDR1 is MGHRA and CDR2 YSYEKL. The CDR3 DNA is TGCGCCAGCAGCCAAGTAGGCCTAGCTCGCAATGAGCAGTTCTTC. This sequence encodes CASSQVGLARNEQFF.

The V call is TRBV2, the J call TRBJ2-3, with TRBD1 matching over 12 bases. The germline V gene has CDR1 SNHLY and CDR2 FYNNEI. CDR3 length: 16 residues. V dropped 6 bases and J dropped 3; count of bases not matched to a gene: 7. The CDR3 loop is CASSDPGQGATDTQYF. CDR3 coding DNA: TGTGCCAGCAGCGACCCGGGACAGGGGGCGACAGATACGCAGTATTTT.

With regard to this clone: The sample has other DNA sequences that encode this CDR3 too. The chain joins TRBV5-6 to TRBJ2-7; possibly TRBD2 for D (5 bases). V was clipped by 2 bases and J by 6 bases, with 6 bases between them. CDR3 length: 11 amino acids. CDR1 SGHDT and CDR2 YYEEEE come from the germline V gene. DNA of the CDR3: TGTGCCAGCAGCTTCGCGGGCGAGCAGTACTTC. Translating gives CASSFAGEQYF.

CDR3 nucleotides: TGCGCCAGCAGCCAGCAATCCGGGACTAGCGGACAAGAGACCCAGTACTTC. Encoded protein: CASSQQSGTSGQETQYF. This chain joins TRBV4-1 and TRBJ2-5; 11 nucleotides align to TRBD2. Germline V gene lookup returns CDR1 MGHRA and CDR2 YSYEKL. The CDR3 is 17 residues long. The trim removed 3 bases at V and 2 bases at J, leaving 8 bases unmatched.

This chain uses TRBV10-3 with TRBJ2-3; 9 nucleotides agree with TRBD2. V lost 8 bases and J lost 5; bases outside the gene matches: 11. CDR3 length: 15 amino acids. Germline loops: CDR1 ENHRY, CDR2 SYGVKD. CDR3: CAIGRLRGGLDTQYF. The CDR3 DNA sequence: TGTGCCATCGGCCGCTTGCGGGGGGGCTTAGATACGCAGTATTTT.

The chain has TRBV11-2 and TRBJ2-7; D gene unclear. V shed 6 bases and J shed 4 bases, with 10 bases lying between them. In germline, CDR1 is SGHAT, CDR2 FQNNGV. This CDR3 region has 12 residues. CDR3 sequence: CASSPEGYEQYF. The CDR3 region has the DNA TGTGCCAGCAGTCCCGAAGGGTACGAGCAGTACTTC.

The chain carries TRBV6-6 and TRBJ1-5; tentatively, D is TRBD1 (5 bases). There are 15 residues in the CDR3. The ends were cut back, 5 bases at V and 1 base at J, with 12 bases in the middle. From germline, CDR1 is MNHNY and CDR2 SVGAGI (reference sequence). DNA of the CDR3: TGTGCCAGCAGTCCGGGACCGCAAAGCAATCAGCCCCAGCATTTT. Its protein product is CASSPGPQSNQPQHF.

The chain combines TRBV29-1 with TRBJ2-4, with D perhaps assigned TRBD1 or TRBD2 (5 bases each). The CDR3 contains 12 residues. Trimming left V 4 bases short and J 5 bases short, with 9 bases between. Looked up from germline, CDR1 is SQVTM and CDR2 is ANQGSEA. CDR3: CSVGGGENIQYF. In DNA form, the CDR3 reads TGCAGCGTTGGTGGGGGAGAAAACATTCAGTACTTC.

The rearrangement joins TRBV28 to TRBJ1-3; TRBD1 is a possible D gene (6 bases). This CDR3 comprises 16 residues. V lost 2 bases and J lost 0, with 11 bases in between. CDR1 MDHEN and CDR2 SYDVKM come from the germline V gene. DNA for the CDR3: TGTGCCAGCAGTTTAATGAAGGGGGACTCTGGAAACACCATATATTTT. Its protein is CASSLMKGDSGNTIYF.